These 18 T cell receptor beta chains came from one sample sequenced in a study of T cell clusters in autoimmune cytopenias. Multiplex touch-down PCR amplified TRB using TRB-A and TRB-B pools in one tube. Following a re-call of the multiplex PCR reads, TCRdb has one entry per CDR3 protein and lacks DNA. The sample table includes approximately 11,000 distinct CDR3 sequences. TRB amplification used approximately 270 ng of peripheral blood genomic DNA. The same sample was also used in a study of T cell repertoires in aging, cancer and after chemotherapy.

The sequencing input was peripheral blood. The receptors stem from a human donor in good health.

The CDR3 spells CASSVRRYYEQYF. This chain links TRBV12-3 or TRBV12-4 with TRBJ2-7. This CDR3 region has 13 residues.

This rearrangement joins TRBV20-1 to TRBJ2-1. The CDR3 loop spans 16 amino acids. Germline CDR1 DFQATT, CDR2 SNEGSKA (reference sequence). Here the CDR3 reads CSARDYGSGPNNEQFF.

Here the CDR3 reads CASSYYRSGANVLTF. V is TRBV6-5 and J is TRBJ2-6. In germline, CDR1 is MNHEY, CDR2 SVGAGI. CDR3 length: 15 residues.

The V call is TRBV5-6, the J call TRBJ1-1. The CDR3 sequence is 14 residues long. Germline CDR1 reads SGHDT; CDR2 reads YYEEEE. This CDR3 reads CASSLAEGVAEAFF.

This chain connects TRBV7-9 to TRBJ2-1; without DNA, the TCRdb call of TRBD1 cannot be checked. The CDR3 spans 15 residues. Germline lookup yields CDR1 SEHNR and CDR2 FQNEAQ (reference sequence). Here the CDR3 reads CASSLQGAASNEQFF.

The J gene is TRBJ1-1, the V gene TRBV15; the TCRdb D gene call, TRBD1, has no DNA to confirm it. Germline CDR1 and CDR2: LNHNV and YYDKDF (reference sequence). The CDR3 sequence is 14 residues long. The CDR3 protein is CATSRGGLRTEAFF.

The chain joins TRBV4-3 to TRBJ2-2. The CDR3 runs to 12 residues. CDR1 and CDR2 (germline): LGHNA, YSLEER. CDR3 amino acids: CASSQDLGELFF.

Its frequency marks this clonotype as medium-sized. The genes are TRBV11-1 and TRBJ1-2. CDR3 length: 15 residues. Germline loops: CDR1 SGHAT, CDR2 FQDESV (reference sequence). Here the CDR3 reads CASSLGAGSNYGYTF.

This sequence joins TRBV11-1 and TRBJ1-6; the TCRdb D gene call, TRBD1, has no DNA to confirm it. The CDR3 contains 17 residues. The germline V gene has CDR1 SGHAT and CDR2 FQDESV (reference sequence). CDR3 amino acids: CASSSTRGAPYNSPLHF. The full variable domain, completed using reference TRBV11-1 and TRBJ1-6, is EAEVAQSPRYKITEKSQAVAFWCDPISGHATLYWYRQILGQGPELLVQFQDESVVDDSQLPKDRFSAERLKGVDSTLKIQPAELGDSAMYLCASSSTRGAPYNSPLHFGNGTRLTVT.

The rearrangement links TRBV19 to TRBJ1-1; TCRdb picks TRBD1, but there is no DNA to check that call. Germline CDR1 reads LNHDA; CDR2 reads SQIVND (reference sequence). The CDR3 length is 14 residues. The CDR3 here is CASRPGTENTEAFF.

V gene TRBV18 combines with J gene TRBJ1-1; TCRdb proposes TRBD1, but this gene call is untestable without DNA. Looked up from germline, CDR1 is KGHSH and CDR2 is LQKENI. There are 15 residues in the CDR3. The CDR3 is CASSPRQGGDTEAFF.

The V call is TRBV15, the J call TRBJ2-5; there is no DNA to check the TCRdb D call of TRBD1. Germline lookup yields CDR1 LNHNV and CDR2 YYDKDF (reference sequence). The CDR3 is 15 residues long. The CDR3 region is CATSGAGTGEETQYF.

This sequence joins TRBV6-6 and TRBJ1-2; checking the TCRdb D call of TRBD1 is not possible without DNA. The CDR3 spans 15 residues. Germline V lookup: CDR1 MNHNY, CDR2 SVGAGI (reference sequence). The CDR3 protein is CASSNRTDRGVSYTF.

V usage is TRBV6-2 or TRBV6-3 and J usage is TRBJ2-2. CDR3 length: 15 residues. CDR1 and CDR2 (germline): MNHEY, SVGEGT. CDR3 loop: CASSYSSGYTGELFF.

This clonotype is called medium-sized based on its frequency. CDR3 in amino acids: CASSLGGDNEQFF. V gene TRBV5-4 combines with J gene TRBJ2-1; TCRdb proposes TRBD1, but this gene call is untestable without DNA. This CDR3 has 13 amino acids. Germline V lookup: CDR1 SGHNT, CDR2 YYREEE (reference sequence).

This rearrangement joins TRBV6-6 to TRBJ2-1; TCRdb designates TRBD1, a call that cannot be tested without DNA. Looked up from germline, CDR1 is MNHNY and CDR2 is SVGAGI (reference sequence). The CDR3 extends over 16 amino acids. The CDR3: CASSYSGTGGKNEQFF.

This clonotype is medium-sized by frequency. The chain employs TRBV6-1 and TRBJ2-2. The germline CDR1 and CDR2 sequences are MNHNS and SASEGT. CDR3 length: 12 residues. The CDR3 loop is CASSVGDGELFF.

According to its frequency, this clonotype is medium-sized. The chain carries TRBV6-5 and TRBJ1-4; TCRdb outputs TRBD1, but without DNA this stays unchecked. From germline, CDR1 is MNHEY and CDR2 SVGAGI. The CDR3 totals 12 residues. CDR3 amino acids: CASSFRDGELFF.